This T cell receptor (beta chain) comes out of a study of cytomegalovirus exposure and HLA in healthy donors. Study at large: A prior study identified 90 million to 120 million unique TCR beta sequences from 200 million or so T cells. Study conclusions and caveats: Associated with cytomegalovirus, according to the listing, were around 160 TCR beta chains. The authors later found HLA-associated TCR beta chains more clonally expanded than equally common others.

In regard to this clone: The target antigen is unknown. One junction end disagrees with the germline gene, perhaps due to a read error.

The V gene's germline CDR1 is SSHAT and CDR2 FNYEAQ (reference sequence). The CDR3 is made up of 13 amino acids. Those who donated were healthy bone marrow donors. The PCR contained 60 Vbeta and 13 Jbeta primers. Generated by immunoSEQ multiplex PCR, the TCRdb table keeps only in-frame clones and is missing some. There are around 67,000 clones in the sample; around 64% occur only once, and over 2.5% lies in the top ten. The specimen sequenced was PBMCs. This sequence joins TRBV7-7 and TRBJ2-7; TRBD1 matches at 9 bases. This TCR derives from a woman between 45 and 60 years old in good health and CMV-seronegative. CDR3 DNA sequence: TGTGCTAGCAGCCCGCGACAGGGGGGAGAGCAGTACTTC. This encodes CASSPRQGGEQYF.